This TCR beta chain came from a study of blood T cell repertoires in COVID-19. At the level of the study: Material from acute and convalescent COVID-19 was sourced from the United States, Italy and Spain. Sources were T cells, B-cell-depleted T cells, or PBMCs; the material itself was cDNA or gDNA.

As originally analysed: Using reference gene primer amplification, nucleated cell counts were estimated. Clones were sequenced by immunoSEQ multiplex PCR, and TCRdb holds only the in-frame ones, with some missing. Clone size and V and J calls were adopted from that table, with D and trimming inferred from the DNA. The sample consists of some 180,000 clones, roughly 90% of them appearing once. Sample: peripheral blood. The source is a middle-aged man with acute or convalescent COVID-19.

The CDR3 protein is CASRERGTGNYGYTF. CDR3 coding DNA: TGCGCCAGCAGAGAAAGGGGGACAGGGAACTATGGCTACACCTTC. The chain recombines TRBV4-1 with TRBJ1-2; 9 bases line up with TRBD1. CDR1 is MGHRA and CDR2 is YSYEKL in the germline V gene. This CDR3 spans 15 amino acids. V shed 6 bases and J 2 bases; nucleotides not matched to a gene: 7.